This TCR beta chain was obtained from a study of T cells in Graves' hyperthyroidism and ophthalmopathy. Overall study context: Once the initial diagnosis was made, peripheral blood was obtained before any treatment.

No ophthalmopathy progression within 18 months constituted stable Graves' hyperthyroidism. The PBMCs studied were ones that came from 9 to 10 ml fresh peripheral blood. Researchers amplified the TCR beta CDR3 regions from RNA transcripts. An initial round of RT-PCR targeting the TCR CDR3 relied on the HTBI primer set. Using its own MiXCR run on the multiplex PCR reads, TCRdb lists one record per CDR3 protein. The profile shows about 350,000 distinct CDR3 sequences, approximately 19% of them singletons. Study-wide findings and caveats: Ophthalmopathy, as predicted by the model, came a median approximately 6.5 months after the prediction.

Details on this clonotype: What it binds is unknown.

Specimen: blood. The receptor was derived from a woman aged 18-30 years with Graves' hyperthyroidism.

The CDR3 sequence: CASSYRQTNNYGYTF. The CDR3, as DNA: TGTGCCAGCAGCTATCGACAGACGAATAACTATGGCTACACCTTC. The chain carries TRBV14 and TRBJ1-2; tentatively, D is TRBD1 (5 bases). Germline loops: CDR1 SGHDN, CDR2 FVKESK. The CDR3 totals 15 residues. Trimming stripped 5 bases from V and 1 base from J, with 14 bases between.